The clone carrying this T cell receptor beta chain was seen many times. The data derive from a study of naive and memory T cell subsets. Adult healthy volunteers gave 2.5 ml peripheral blood for whole-blood RNA. Reverse transcription used DNase-treated unsorted total RNA, aiming for roughly 1 to 1,100 ng. Losses at the gene ends were 6 bases for V and 3 bases for J; bases not matched to a gene: 3. The CDR3 length is 12 residues. The germline gives CDR1 SQVTM, CDR2 ANQGSEA. Blood and skin TCR RNA was reverse transcribed with alpha and beta constant primers. TCRdb fed the 5' RACE reads into MiXCR, producing one record per CDR3 protein. The table includes under 25,000 distinct CDR3 sequences, 4% to 4.5% detected once.

This clonotype was sampled from a male donor in good health. The chain recombines TRBV29-1 with TRBJ2-7; 9 bases align to TRBD1. CDR3 nucleotides: TGCAGCGTGCCGGGACAGGGCTACGAGCAGTACTTC. It codes for CSVPGQGYEQYF.